These 5 T cell receptor beta chains were sequenced from one sample in a study of blood T cell repertoires in COVID-19. Method: immunoSEQ multiplex PCR; TCRdb's copy keeps in-frame clones and lacks some. This table has tens of thousands of clones, around 75% appearing once. Sample: peripheral blood. Receptor source: a man aged 65 to 79 with COVID-19, enrolled during active disease.

In DNA, the CDR3 is TGTGCCAGCAGCGTAGTTCCTAGCGGGATCGGGGAGCTGTTTTTT. Residues: CASSVVPSGIGELFF. The V gene is TRBV9, the J gene TRBJ2-2; 9 nucleotides agree with TRBD2. Germline V gives CDR1 SGDLS, CDR2 YYNGEE. J lost 7 bases, V lost 0 bases, and 4 bases had no gene match. The CDR3 sequence is 15 residues long.

The rearrangement links TRBV13 to TRBJ1-6; 7 positions agree with TRBD1. CDR1 is PRHDT and CDR2 is FYEKMQ in the germline V gene (reference sequence). The CDR3 consists of 18 residues. V was clipped by 4 bases and J by 2 bases; unmatched bases: 11. Here the CDR3 DNA reads TGTGCCAGCAGCTCCACAGGACAGGCTACAGCCTATAATTCACCCCTCCACTTT. This translates into CASSSTGQATAYNSPLHF.

The sample holds many counts of this clone. The chain is built from TRBV4-3 and TRBJ1-2; D is perhaps TRBD1 (5 bases). The CDR3 contains 14 residues. Germline loops: CDR1 LGHNA, CDR2 YSLEER. Trimming stripped 4 bases from V and 7 bases from J, with 16 bases between. Here the CDR3 reads CASSLGGGGIGYTF. The DNA of the CDR3 is TGCGCCAGCAGCCTTGGTGGGGGAGGGATTGGCTACACCTTC.

The chain is built from TRBV19 and TRBJ2-3; D is perhaps TRBD2 (6 bases). Per the germline V gene, CDR1 is LNHDA and CDR2 is SQIVND (reference sequence). V was cut by 4 bases and J by 5 bases, with 19 bases left in between. This CDR3 is 16 amino acids long. CDR3 protein: CASSKAGTPAQDTQYF. The CDR3 DNA is TGTGCCAGTAGTAAAGCCGGGACTCCTGCCCAAGATACGCAGTATTTT. Based on the CDR3 plus reference TRBV19 and TRBJ2-3, the full variable domain is DGGITQSPKYLFRKEGQNVTLSCEQNLNHDAMYWYRQDPGQGLRLIYYSQIVNDFQKGDIAEGYSVSREKKESFPLTVTSAQKNPTAFYLCASSKAGTPAQDTQYFGPGTRLTVL.

CDR3 nucleotides: TGTGCCAGCAGCTCTCAGCAGGGGAGCCAAGAGACCCAGTACTTC. It yields the protein CASSSQQGSQETQYF. The V call is TRBV11-3, the J call TRBJ2-5; D is perhaps TRBD1 (6 bases). Per germline, CDR1 SGHNT and CDR2 YENEEA. The ends were cut back, 4 bases at V and 1 base at J, with 13 bases in the middle. The CDR3 has 15 residues.